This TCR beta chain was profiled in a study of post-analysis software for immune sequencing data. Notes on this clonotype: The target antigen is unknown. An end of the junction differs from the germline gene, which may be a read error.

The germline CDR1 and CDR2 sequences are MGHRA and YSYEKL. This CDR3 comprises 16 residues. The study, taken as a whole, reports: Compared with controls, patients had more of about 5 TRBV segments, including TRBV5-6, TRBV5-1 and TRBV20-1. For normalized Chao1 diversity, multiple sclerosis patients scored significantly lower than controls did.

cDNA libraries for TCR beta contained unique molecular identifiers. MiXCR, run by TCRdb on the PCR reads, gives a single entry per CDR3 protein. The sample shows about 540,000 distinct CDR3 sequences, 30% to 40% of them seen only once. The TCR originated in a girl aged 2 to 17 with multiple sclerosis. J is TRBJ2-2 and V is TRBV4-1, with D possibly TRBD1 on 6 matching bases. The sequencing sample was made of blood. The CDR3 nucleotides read TGCGCCAGCAACCAAGAGGCCAGGGGCTTGACCGGGGAGCTGTTTTTT. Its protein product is CASNQEARGLTGELFF.